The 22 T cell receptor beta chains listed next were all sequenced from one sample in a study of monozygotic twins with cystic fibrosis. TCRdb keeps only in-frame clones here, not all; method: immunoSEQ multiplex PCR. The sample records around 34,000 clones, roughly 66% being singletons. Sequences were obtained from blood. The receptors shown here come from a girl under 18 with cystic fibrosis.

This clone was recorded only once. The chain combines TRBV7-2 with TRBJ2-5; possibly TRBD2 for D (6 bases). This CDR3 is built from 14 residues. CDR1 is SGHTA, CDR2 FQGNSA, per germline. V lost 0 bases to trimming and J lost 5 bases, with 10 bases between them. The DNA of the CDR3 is TGTGCCAGCAGCTTAGCGGGAGGAGCGGAGACCCAGTACTTC. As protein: CASSLAGGAETQYF.

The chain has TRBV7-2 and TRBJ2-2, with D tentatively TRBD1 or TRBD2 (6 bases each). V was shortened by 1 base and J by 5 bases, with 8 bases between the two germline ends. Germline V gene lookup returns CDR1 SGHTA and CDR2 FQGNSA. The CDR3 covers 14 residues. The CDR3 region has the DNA TGTGCCAGCAGCTTAGTAGGGGGGACCGGGGAGCTGTTTTTT. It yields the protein CASSLVGGTGELFF.

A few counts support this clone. CDR3 DNA sequence: TGTGCCAGCAGCTCTTCCCTAGGTCGCGGAACCTCCTACGAGCAGTACTTC. It yields the protein CASSSSLGRGTSYEQYF. The rearrangement uses TRBV7-9 and TRBJ2-7; D remains unclear. V was trimmed by 4 bases and J by 0 bases, leaving 19 bases between them. The CDR3 has 17 amino acids. Germline V gene data show CDR1 as SEHNR and CDR2 as FQNEAQ (reference sequence).

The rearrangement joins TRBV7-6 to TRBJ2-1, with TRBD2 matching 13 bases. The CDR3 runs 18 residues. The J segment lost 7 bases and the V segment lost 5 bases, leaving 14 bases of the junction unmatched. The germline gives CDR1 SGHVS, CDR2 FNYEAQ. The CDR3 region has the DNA TGTGCCAGCAGCGTTCTCGGAGGGACTAGCGGGGTGGGGAATGAGCAGTTCTTC. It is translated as CASSVLGGTSGVGNEQFF.

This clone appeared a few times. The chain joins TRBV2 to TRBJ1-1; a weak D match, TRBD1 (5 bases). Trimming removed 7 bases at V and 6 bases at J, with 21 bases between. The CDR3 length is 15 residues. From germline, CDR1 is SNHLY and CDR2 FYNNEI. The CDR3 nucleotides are TGTGCCAGCAAAAGGGAGGGGTTAACGCGACCTGAAGCTTTCTTT. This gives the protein CASKREGLTRPEAFF.

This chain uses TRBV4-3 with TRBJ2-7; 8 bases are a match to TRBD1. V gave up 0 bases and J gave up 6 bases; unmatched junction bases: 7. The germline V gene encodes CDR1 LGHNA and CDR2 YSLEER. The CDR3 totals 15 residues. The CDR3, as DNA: TGCGCCAGCAGCCAAGACAGGGGGCTTGTATCCGAGCAGTACTTC. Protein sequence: CASSQDRGLVSEQYF.

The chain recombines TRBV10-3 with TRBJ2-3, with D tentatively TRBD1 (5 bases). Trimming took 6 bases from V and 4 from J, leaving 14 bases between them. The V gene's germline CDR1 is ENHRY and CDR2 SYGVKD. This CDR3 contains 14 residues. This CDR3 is CAISDPRGPDTQYF. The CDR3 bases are TGTGCCATCAGCGACCCTAGGGGTCCAGATACGCAGTATTTT.

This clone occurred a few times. CDR3 sequence reads: CASSPYQGAGGYTF. CDR3 DNA sequence: TGTGCCAGCAGCCCTTATCAGGGGGCGGGTGGCTACACCTTC. The rearrangement uses TRBV14 and TRBJ1-2; 8 bases are a match to TRBD1. Germline CDR1 and CDR2: SGHDN and FVKESK. The CDR3 has 14 residues. With 4 bases clipped from V and 7 bases from J, the junction kept 8 bases outside the gene matches.

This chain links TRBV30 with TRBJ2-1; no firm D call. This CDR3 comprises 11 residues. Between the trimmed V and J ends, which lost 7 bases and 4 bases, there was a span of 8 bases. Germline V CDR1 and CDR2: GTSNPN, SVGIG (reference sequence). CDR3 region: CASTNYNEQFF. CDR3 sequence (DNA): TGTGCCTCTACAAATTACAATGAGCAGTTCTTC.

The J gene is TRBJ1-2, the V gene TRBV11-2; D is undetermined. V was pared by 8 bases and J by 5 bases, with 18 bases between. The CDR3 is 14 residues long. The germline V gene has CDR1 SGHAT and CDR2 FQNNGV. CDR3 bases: TGTGCCAGCTCGAAGAGGGTTCGGGAATATGGCTACACCTTC. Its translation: CASSKRVREYGYTF.

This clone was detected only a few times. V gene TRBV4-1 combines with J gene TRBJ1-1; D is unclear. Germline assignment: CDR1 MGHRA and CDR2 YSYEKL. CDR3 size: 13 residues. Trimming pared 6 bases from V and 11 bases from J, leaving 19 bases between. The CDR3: CASSPPAPTGAFF. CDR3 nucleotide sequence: TGCGCCAGCAGTCCCCCGGCCCCCACTGGGGCTTTCTTT.

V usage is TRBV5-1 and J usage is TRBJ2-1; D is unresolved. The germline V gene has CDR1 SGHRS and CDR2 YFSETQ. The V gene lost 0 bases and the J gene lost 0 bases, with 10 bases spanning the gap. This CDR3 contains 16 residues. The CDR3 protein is CASSLGRQSSYNEQFF. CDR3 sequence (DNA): TGCGCCAGCAGCTTGGGACGCCAGAGCTCCTACAATGAGCAGTTCTTC. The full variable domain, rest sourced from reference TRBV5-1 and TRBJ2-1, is KAGVTQTPRYLIKTRGQQVTLSCSPISGHRSVSWYQQTPGQGLQFLFEYFSETQRNKGNFPGRFSGRQFSNSRSEMNVSTLELGDSALYLCASSLGRQSSYNEQFFGPGTRLTVL.

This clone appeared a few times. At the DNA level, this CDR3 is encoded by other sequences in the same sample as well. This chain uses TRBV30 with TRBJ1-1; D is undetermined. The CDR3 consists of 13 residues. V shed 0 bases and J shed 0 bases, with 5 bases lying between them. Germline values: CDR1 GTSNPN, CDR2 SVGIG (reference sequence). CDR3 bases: TGTGCCTGGAGTGTACAAGTGAACACTGAAGCTTTCTTT. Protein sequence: CAWSVQVNTEAFF.

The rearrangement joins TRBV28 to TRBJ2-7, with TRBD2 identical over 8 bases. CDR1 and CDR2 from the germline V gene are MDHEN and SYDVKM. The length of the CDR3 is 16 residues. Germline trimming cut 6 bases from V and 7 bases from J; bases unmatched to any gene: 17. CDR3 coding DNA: TGTGCCAGCAGACTTACTGCCGGGACTAGAGCGGAGGAGCAGTACTTC. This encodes CASRLTAGTRAEEQYF.

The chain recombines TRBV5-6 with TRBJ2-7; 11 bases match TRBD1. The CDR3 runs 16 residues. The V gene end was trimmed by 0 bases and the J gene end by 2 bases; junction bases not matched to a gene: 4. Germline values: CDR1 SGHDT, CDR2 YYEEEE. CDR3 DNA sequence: TGTGCCAGCAGCTTGGGTCCGGGACAGGGGGCCTACGAGCAGTACGTC. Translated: CASSLGPGQGAYEQYV.

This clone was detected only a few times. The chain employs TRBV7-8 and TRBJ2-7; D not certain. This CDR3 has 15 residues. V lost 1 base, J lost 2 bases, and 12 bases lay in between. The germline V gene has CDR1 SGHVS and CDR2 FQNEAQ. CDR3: CASSLVRVPPYEQYF. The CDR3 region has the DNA TGTGCCAGCAGCTTAGTCCGGGTTCCCCCCTACGAGCAGTACTTC.

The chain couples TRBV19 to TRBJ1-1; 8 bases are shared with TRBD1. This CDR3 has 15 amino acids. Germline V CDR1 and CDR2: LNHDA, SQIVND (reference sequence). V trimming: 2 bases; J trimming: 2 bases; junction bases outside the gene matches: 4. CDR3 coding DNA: TGTGCCAGTAGTATAATGGACAGGGTTAACACTGAAGCTTTCTTT. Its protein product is CASSIMDRVNTEAFF.

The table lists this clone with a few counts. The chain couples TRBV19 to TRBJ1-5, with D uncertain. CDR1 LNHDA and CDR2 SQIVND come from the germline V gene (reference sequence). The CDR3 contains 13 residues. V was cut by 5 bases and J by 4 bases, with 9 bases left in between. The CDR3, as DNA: TGTGCCAGTAGTCTCACTTCGAATCAGCCCCAGCATTTT. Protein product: CASSLTSNQPQHF.

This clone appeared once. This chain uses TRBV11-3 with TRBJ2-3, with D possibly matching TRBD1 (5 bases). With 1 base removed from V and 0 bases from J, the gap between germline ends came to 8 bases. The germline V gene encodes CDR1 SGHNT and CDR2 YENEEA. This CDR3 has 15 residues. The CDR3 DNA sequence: TGTGCCAGCAGCTTAGGGGGCGGAAGCACAGATACGCAGTATTTT. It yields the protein CASSLGGGSTDTQYF.

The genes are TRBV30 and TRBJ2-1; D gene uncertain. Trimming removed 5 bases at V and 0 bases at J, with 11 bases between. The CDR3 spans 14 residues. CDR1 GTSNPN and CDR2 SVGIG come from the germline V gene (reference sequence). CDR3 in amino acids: CAWSSFSSYNEQFF. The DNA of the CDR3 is TGTGCCTGGTCCTCCTTCAGCTCCTACAATGAGCAGTTCTTC.

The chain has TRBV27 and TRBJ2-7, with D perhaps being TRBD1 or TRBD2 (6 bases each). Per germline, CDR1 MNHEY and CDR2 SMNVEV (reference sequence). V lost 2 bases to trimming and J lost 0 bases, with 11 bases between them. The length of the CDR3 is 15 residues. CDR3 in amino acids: CASSLGGGLSYEQYF. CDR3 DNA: TGTGCCAGCAGTTTAGGTGGGGGGCTCTCCTACGAGCAGTACTTC.

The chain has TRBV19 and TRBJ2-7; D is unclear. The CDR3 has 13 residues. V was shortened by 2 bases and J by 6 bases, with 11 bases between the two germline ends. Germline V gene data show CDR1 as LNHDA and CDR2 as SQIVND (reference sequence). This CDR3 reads CASSIKESSEQYV. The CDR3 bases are TGTGCCAGTAGTATAAAAGAATCCAGCGAGCAGTACGTC.